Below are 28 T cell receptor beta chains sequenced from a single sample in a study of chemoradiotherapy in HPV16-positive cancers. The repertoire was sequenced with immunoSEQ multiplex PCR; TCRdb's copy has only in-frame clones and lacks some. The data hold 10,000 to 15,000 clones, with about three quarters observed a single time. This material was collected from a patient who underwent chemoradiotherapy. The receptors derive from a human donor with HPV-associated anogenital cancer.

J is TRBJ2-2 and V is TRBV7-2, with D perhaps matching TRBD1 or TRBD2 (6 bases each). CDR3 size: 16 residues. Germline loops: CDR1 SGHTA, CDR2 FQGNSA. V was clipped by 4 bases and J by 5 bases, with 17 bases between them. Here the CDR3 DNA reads TGTGCCAGCAGCTCCTCCCCGGGGGCAGGGACCGGGGAGCTGTTTTTT. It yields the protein CASSSSPGAGTGELFF.

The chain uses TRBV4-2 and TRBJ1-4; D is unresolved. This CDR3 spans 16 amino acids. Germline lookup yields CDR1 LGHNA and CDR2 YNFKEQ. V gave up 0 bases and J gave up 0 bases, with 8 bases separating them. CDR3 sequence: CASSQDLGTTNEKLFF. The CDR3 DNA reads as TGTGCCAGCAGCCAAGATCTGGGGACAACTAATGAAAAACTGTTTTTT.

The CDR3 region has the DNA TGTGCCAGCAGTTTTTTCTTGGCAGGAAACACTGAAGCTTTCTTT. Translated: CASSFFLAGNTEAFF. The gene calls are TRBV27 and TRBJ1-1; unclear D gene. The CDR3 covers 15 residues. CDR1 is MNHEY, CDR2 SMNVEV, per germline (reference sequence). V shed 3 bases and J shed 2 bases, with 13 bases lying between them.

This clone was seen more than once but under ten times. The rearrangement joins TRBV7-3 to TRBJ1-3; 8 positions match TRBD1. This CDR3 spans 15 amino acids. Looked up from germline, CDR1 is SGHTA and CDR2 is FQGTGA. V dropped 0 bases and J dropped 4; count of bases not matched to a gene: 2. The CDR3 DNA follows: TGTGCCAGCAGCTTAACCCAGGGGGCCGGAAACACCATATATTTT. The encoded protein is CASSLTQGAGNTIYF.

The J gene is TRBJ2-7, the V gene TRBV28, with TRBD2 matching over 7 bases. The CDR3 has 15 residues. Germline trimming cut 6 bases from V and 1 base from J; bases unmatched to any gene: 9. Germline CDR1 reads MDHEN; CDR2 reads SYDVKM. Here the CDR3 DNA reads TGTGCCAGCAGCCTCCCCGCTAGCGGATCCTACGAGCAGTACTTC. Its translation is CASSLPASGSYEQYF.

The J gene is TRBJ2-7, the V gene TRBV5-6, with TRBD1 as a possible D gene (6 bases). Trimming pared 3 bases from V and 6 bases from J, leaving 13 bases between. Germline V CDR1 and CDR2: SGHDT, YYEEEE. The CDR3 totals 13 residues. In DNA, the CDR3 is TGTGCCAGCAGCTGGGGACACACCGGCGAGCAGTACTTC. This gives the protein CASSWGHTGEQYF.

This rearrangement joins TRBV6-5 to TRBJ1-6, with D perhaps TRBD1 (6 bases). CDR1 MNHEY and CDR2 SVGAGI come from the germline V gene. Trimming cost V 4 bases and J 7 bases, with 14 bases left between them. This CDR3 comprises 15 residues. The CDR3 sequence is CASSFGTTGNSPLHF. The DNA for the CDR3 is TGTGCCAGCAGTTTCGGGACAACGGGAAATTCACCCCTCCACTTT.

As DNA, the CDR3 is TGCGCCAGCAGTCGGAGGAGGGGTGGTGTCAGGGAGACCCAGTACTTC. This translates into CASSRRRGGVRETQYF. This chain connects TRBV5-1 to TRBJ2-5, with a possible D match to TRBD2 (6 bases). This CDR3 is built from 16 residues. The germline gives CDR1 SGHRS, CDR2 YFSETQ. V was shortened by 5 bases and J by 5 bases, with 22 bases between the two germline ends.

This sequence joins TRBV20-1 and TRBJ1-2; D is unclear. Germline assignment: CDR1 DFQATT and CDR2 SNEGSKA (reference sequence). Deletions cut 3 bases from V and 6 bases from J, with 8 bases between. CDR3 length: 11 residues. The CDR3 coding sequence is TGCAGTGCTAGGTACATGGATGGCTACACCTTC. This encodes CSARYMDGYTF.

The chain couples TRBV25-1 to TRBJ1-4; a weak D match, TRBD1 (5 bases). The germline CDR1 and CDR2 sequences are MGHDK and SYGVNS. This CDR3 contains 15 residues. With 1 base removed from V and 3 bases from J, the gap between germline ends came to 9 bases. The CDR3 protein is CASSEWGDSNEKLFF. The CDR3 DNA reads TGTGCCAGCAGTGAATGGGGGGACTCTAATGAAAAACTGTTTTTT.

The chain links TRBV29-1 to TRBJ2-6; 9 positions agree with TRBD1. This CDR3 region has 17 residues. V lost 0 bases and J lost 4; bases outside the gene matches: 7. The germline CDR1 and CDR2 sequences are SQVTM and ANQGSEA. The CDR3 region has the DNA TGCAGCGTTGAAGAAGACAGGGGGAGCGGGGGGGCCAACGTCCTGACTTTC. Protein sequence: CSVEEDRGSGGANVLTF.

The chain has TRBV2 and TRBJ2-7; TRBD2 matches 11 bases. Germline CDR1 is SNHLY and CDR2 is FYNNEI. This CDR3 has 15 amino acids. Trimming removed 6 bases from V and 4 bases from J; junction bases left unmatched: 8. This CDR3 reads CASRIGSSGRYEQYF. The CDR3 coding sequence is TGTGCCAGCAGGATCGGGTCTAGCGGGAGGTACGAGCAGTACTTC.

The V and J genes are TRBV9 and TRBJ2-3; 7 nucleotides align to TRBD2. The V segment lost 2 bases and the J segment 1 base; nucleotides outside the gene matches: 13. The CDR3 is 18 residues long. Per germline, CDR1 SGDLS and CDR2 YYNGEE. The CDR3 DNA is TGTGCCAGCAGCGTCGTTTTCCAGCGGGATAGAGGCACAGATACGCAGTATTTT. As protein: CASSVVFQRDRGTDTQYF.

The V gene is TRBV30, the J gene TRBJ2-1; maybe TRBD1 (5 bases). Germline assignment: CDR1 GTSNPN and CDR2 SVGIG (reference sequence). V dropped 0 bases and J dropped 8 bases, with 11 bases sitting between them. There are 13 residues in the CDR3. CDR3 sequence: CAWSVLIGDEQFF. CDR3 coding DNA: TGTGCCTGGAGTGTACTCATAGGGGATGAGCAGTTCTTC.

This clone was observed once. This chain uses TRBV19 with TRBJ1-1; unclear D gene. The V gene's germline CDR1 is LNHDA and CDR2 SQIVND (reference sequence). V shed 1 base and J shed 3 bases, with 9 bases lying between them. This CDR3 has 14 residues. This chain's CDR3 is CASSIVVGHTEAFF. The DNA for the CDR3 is TGTGCCAGTAGTATAGTGGTAGGACACACTGAAGCTTTCTTT.

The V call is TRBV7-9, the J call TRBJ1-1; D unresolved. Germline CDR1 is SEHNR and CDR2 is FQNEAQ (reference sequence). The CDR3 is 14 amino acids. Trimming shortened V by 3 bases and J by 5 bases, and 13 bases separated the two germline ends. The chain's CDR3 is CASSFGIWETEAFF. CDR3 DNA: TGTGCCAGCAGCTTTGGGATCTGGGAGACTGAAGCTTTCTTT.

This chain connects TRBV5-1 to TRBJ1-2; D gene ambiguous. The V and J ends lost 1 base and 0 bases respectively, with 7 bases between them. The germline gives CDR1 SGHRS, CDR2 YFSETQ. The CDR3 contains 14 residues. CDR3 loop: CASSLTGANYGYTF. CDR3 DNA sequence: TGCGCCAGCAGCTTGACGGGAGCTAACTATGGCTACACCTTC.

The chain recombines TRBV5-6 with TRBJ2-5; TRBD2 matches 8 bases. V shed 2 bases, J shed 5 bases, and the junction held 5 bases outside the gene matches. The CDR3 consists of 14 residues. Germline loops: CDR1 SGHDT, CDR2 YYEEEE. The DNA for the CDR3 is TGTGCCAGCAGCTTCAGCGGGAGCGGTGAGACCCAGTACTTC. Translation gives CASSFSGSGETQYF.

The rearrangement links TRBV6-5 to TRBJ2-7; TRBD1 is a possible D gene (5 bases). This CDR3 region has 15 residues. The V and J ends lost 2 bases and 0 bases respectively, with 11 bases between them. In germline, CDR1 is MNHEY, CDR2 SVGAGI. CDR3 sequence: CASSYTGDSSYEQYF. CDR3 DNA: TGTGCCAGCAGTTACACCGGAGACAGCTCCTACGAGCAGTACTTC.

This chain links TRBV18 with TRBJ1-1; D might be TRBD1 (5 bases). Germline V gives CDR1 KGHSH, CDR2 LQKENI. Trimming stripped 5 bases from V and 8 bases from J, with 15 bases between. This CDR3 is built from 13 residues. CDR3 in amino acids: CASSARGSGEAFF. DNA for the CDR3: TGTGCCAGCTCAGCTCGGGGGAGTGGGGAAGCTTTCTTT.

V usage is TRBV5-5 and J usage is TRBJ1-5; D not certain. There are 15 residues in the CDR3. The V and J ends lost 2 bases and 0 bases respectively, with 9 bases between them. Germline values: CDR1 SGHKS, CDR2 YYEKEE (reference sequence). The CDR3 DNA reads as TGTGCCAGCAGCTTTGACGGTTATAGCAATCAGCCCCAGCATTTT. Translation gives CASSFDGYSNQPQHF. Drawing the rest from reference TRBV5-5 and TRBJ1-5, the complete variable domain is DAGVTQSPTHLIKTRGQQVTLRCSPISGHKSVSWYQQVLGQGPQFIFQYYEKEERGRGNFPDRFSARQFPNYSSELNVNALLLGDSALYLCASSFDGYSNQPQHFGDGTRLSIL.

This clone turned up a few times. CDR3 residues: CASSGQVNSSPLHF. The CDR3 DNA sequence: TGTGCCAGCAGCGGACAGGTCAATAGTTCACCCCTCCACTTT. The chain has TRBV2 and TRBJ1-6, with 7 bases fitting TRBD1. From germline, CDR1 is SNHLY and CDR2 FYNNEI. The CDR3 length is 14 residues. The ends lost 6 bases at V and 9 bases at J; junction bases unmatched: 8.

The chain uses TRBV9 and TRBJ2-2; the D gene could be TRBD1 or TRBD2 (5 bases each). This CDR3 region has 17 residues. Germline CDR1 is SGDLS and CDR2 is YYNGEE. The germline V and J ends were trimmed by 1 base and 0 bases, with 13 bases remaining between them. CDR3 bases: TGTGCCAGCAGCGTAACTCTTTGGGGGTCGAACACCGGGGAGCTGTTTTTT. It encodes CASSVTLWGSNTGELFF.

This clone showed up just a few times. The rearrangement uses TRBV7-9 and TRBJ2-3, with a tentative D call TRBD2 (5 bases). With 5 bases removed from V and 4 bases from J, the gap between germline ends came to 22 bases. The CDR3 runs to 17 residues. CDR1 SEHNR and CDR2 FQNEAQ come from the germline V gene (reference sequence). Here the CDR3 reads CASSPQRARSLSDTQYF. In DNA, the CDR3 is TGTGCCAGCAGCCCCCAGAGGGCTAGATCTCTTTCAGATACGCAGTATTTT.

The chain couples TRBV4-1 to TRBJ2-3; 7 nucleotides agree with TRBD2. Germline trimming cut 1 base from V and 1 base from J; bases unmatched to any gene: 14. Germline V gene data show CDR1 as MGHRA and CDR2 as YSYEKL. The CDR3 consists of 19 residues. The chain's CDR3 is CASSQVLIASGLGTDTQYF. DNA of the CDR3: TGCGCCAGCAGCCAAGTTTTAATCGCTAGCGGACTGGGCACAGATACGCAGTATTTT.

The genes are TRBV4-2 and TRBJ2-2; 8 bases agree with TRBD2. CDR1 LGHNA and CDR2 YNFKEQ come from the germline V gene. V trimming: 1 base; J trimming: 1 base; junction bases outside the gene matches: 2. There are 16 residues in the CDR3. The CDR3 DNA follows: TGTGCCAGCAGCCAAGGGACTAGCTTGAACACCGGGGAGCTGTTTTTT. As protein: CASSQGTSLNTGELFF.

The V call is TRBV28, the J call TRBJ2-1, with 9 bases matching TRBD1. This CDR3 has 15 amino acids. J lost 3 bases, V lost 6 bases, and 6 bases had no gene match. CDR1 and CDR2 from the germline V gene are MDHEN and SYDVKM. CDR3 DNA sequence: TGTGCCAGCAGAGTTGACAGGGGGTTCTACAATGAGCAGTTCTTC. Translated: CASRVDRGFYNEQFF.

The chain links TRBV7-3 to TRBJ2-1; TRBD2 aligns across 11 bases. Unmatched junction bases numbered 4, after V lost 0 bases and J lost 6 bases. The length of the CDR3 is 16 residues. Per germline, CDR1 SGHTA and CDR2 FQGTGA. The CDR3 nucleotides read TGTGCCAGCAGCTTAACCGGACTAGCGGGTACCAATGAGCAGTTCTTC. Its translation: CASSLTGLAGTNEQFF.